This T cell receptor beta chain was sequenced for a study of T cell repertoires in cytomegalovirus infection (dated by TCRdb to the late 2010s). Regarding the research as a whole: Recently identified HLA-C-restricted CMV epitopes, whose presentation resists viral immunomodulation, were targeted by peptide stimulations together with well-studied HLA-B-restricted epitopes. Donor HLA type was relevant to the analysis, as public TCR beta signatures indicated carriage of CMV infection together with the matching HLA type. Results the study describes overall, beyond this receptor: In both this cohort and an independent cohort of 352 donors, the cumulative frequency of public TCR beta family members distinguished carriers of CMV infection plus the relevant HLA type. The ex vivo response was dominated by HLA-C-restricted CMV-specific TCR beta clonotypes, which also provided the single most frequent clonotype in two of eight donors.

The treatment or condition label, as the study defines it: in vitro stimulation with specific CMV peptide epitopes to enrich CMV-specific T cells. Sequenced using an Illumina HiSeq 1500. The public reads were run again by TCRdb, first through fastp at Q25 and then through MiXCR, and only productive beta chains were kept. Records with the same CDR3 protein are collapsed into one entry carrying the most frequent genes and DNA. For this sample there are some 500,000 distinct CDR3 sequences; 33% appear just once. The ten largest account for roughly a sixth of the sample. In this sample, this clonotype turned up a few times. Its antigen remains undetermined. Qualities for individual bases were not recorded, and no much larger clone is one base off. CDR1 and CDR2 (KGHSH, LQKENI) derive from the germline V gene. From its cysteine to its phenylalanine, the CDR3 spans 14 amino acids. The sequence is cut down to CDR3 DNA, 42 bases in frame from base 1. Here V drops 6 bases and J drops 5 bases, and the junction holds 9 bases not matched to any gene.

The source was cultured PBMCs, collected from culture after CMV antigen stimulation. This receptor was taken from a human donor in good health (CMV status not recorded). Some clones in this sample may be carry-over from other donors' samples. The sequence links TRBV18 to TRBJ2-5; TRBD2 matches 7 bases in the middle. The CDR3 protein: CASSRGSVMETQYF. The DNA sequence is as follows: TGTGCCAGCTCTCGCGGGAGTGTAATGGAGACCCAGTACTTC.